The text below deals with one T cell receptor beta chain. The antigen remains undetermined. Assay: immunoSEQ multiplex PCR; the TCRdb copy retains only in-frame clones and omits some. The sample has 150,000 to 200,000 clones; 90% to 95% are singletons. This sample is part of a study of T cell responses to AZD1222 COVID-19 vaccine. Study-wide findings and caveats: At 160-218 and 743-854, vaccine-associated CD4 TCRs were dominant, and they spanned spike. Unmutated regions of variants are reportedly targeted by nearly half of spike-specific TCRs.

The germline V gene encodes CDR1 MNHEY and CDR2 SMNVEV (reference sequence). Trimming cost V 0 bases and J 2 bases, with 23 bases left between them. The CDR3 contains 19 residues. The source of this sequence is an adult who received the AZD1222 COVID-19 vaccine. The chain combines TRBV27 with TRBJ2-7; no firm D call. Source: peripheral blood, taken 28 days after the second AZD1222 dose. CDR3 region: CASSLSFRYSNAVAYEQYF. The CDR3 DNA sequence: TGTGCCAGCAGTTTATCATTCAGGTATTCGAACGCAGTGGCCTACGAGCAGTACTTC.